The next 16 T cell receptor beta chains were all read from a single sample in a study of blood T cell repertoires in COVID-19. Produced via immunoSEQ multiplex PCR; TCRdb's table is partial and in-frame only. Among 85,000 to 110,000 clones listed, around 90% were seen once. Sequenced material: peripheral blood. These receptors were taken from a woman aged 60-70 years with acute or convalescent COVID-19.

This clone was picked up a small number of times. This chain links TRBV7-8 with TRBJ2-2; 7 bases match TRBD2. Germline-derived CDR1 and CDR2 are SGHVS and FQNEAQ. The CDR3 loop spans 17 amino acids. The J segment lost 4 bases and the V segment lost 5 bases, leaving 13 bases of the junction unmatched. The CDR3 sequence is CASSLPAGTILTGELFF. CDR3 bases: TGTGCCAGCAGCCTTCCGGCGGGGACTATTCTCACCGGGGAGCTGTTTTTT.

The chain combines TRBV20-1 with TRBJ2-1, with TRBD2 identical over 14 bases. Trimming cost V 3 bases and J 9 bases; bases outside gene matches: 7. The CDR3 is made up of 15 amino acids. CDR1 and CDR2 (germline): DFQATT, SNEGSKA (reference sequence). The CDR3 DNA reads TGCAGTGCTAGTCCGACTAGCGGGAGGGACGTTGAGCAGTTCTTC. Its translation is CSASPTSGRDVEQFF.

The chain links TRBV28 to TRBJ1-6; TRBD1 matches 10 bases. Germline CDR1 is MDHEN and CDR2 is SYDVKM. V gave up 6 bases and J gave up 4 bases; unmatched junction bases: 9. The CDR3 is 17 residues long. In nucleotides, the CDR3 is TGTGCCAGCAGCTCCGGGACAGGGGCGAGGTATAATTCACCCCTCCACTTT. Translation gives CASSSGTGARYNSPLHF.

The chain carries TRBV7-3 and TRBJ2-1, with D perhaps matching TRBD2 (5 bases). The V and J ends lost 2 bases and 2 bases respectively, with 13 bases between them. The CDR3 runs 16 residues. The germline CDR1 and CDR2 sequences are SGHTA and FQGTGA. The CDR3 DNA sequence: TGTGCCAGCAGCTTATCGGGTAGCGTGACCTACAATGAGCAGTTCTTC. Translated: CASSLSGSVTYNEQFF.

J is TRBJ2-1 and V is TRBV14; D is undetermined. Trimming stripped 4 bases from V and 6 bases from J, with 4 bases between. The CDR3 is 11 amino acids. Per germline, CDR1 SGHDN and CDR2 FVKESK. The CDR3: CASSLLNEQFF. The CDR3 DNA sequence: TGTGCCAGCAGCCTCCTCAATGAGCAGTTCTTC.

The rearrangement joins TRBV3-1 (or the pseudogene TRBV3-2) to TRBJ1-2, with D perhaps matching TRBD1 (6 bases). The CDR3 consists of 16 residues. The germline V gene has CDR1 LGHDT and CDR2 YNNKEL (reference sequence). V was trimmed by 0 bases and J by 4 bases, leaving 15 bases between them. The CDR3 loop reads CASSQDVWGLPYGYTF. CDR3 nucleotide sequence: TGTGCCAGCAGCCAAGATGTTTGGGGGCTCCCCTATGGCTACACCTTC.

The chain combines TRBV5-1 with TRBJ1-1, with D perhaps TRBD1 (6 bases). Germline values: CDR1 SGHRS, CDR2 YFSETQ. V shed 0 bases and J shed 4 bases, with 13 bases lying between them. CDR3 length: 15 amino acids. DNA of the CDR3: TGCGCCAGCAGCTTGGTACAGGGTTTGGGCACTGAAGCTTTCTTT. Translating it yields CASSLVQGLGTEAFF.

The chain combines TRBV23-1 with TRBJ1-4, with D perhaps TRBD1 (5 bases). TRBV23-1 counts as an open reading frame of uncertain function. This CDR3 contains 14 residues. Trimming pared 3 bases from V and 8 bases from J, leaving 13 bases between. The CDR3 sequence: CASSQPGFREKLFF. Here the CDR3 DNA reads TGCGCCAGCAGTCAGCCAGGGTTTCGAGAAAAACTGTTTTTT.

The chain uses TRBV19 and TRBJ1-2; TRBD1 agrees at 12 bases. The junction had 12 bases not matched to a gene; V was cut back by 5 bases and J by 8 bases. This CDR3 has 16 amino acids. Per the germline V gene, CDR1 is LNHDA and CDR2 is SQIVND (reference sequence). The CDR3 is CASSAGTGGLLRGYTF. The DNA of the CDR3 is TGTGCCAGTAGTGCCGGGACAGGGGGCCTTCTCCGCGGCTACACCTTC.

This clone was seen a single time. The V call is TRBV19, the J call TRBJ2-5; 7 bases are shared with TRBD2. From germline, CDR1 is LNHDA and CDR2 SQIVND (reference sequence). Germline trimming cut 0 bases from V and 4 bases from J; bases unmatched to any gene: 5. This CDR3 has 15 amino acids. CDR3 sequence (DNA): TGTGCCAGTAGTATAGATCGGGCTAGCGGAGAGACCCAGTACTTC. Encoded protein: CASSIDRASGETQYF.

The V call is TRBV6-1, the J call TRBJ2-1, with 9 bases fitting TRBD2. Trimming at V came to 3 bases and at J to 5 bases, leaving 11 bases not matched to a gene. CDR1 MNHNS and CDR2 SASEGT come from the germline V gene. The CDR3 has 17 amino acids. CDR3 nucleotides: TGTGCCAGCAGTGAGAACCCCGGGGCGGGAGGGAACAATGAGCAGTTCTTC. Protein product: CASSENPGAGGNNEQFF.

This chain's CDR3 is CASSLESGRARTGELFF. CDR3 DNA sequence: TGTGCCAGCAGCTTGGAAAGCGGGAGGGCCCGGACCGGGGAGCTGTTTTTT. V and J are TRBV5-4 and TRBJ2-2, with 10 nucleotides matching TRBD2. Losses at the gene ends were 0 bases for V and 5 bases for J; bases not matched to a gene: 7. The CDR3 extends over 17 amino acids. The germline gives CDR1 SGHNT, CDR2 YYREEE (reference sequence). Filled out from reference TRBV5-4 and TRBJ2-2, the complete variable domain reads ETGVTQSPTHLIKTRGQQVTLRCSSQSGHNTVSWYQQALGQGPQFIFQYYREEENGRGNFPPRFSGLQFPNYSSELNVNALELDDSALYLCASSLESGRARTGELFFGEGSRLTVL.

The chain employs TRBV18 and TRBJ1-1; weak D call: TRBD1 (5 bases). The CDR3 contains 15 residues. The germline V and J ends were trimmed by 3 bases and 7 bases, with 18 bases remaining between them. The germline gives CDR1 KGHSH, CDR2 LQKENI. CDR3 DNA: TGTGCCAGCTCACCTCGGGCAGGGCTATCCCTTGAAGCTTTCTTT. Its protein product is CASSPRAGLSLEAFF.

This chain links TRBV19 with TRBJ2-3; 10 bases are a match to TRBD2. CDR3 size: 15 residues. CDR1 and CDR2 (germline): LNHDA, SQIVND (reference sequence). The ends lost 8 bases at V and 2 bases at J; junction bases unmatched: 7. Here the CDR3 reads CASGGLASFTDTQYF. CDR3 in DNA: TGTGCCAGTGGGGGACTAGCGTCTTTCACAGATACGCAGTATTTT. The whole variable domain, remainder taken from reference TRBV19 and TRBJ2-3, is DGGITQSPKYLFRKEGQNVTLSCEQNLNHDAMYWYRQDPGQGLRLIYYSQIVNDFQKGDIAEGYSVSREKKESFPLTVTSAQKNPTAFYLCASGGLASFTDTQYFGPGTRLTVL.

Points on this clone: Relative to the germline gene, one junction end is altered; a read error may explain this. The rearrangement links TRBV7-7 to TRBJ2-1, with 7 bases lining up with TRBD2. This CDR3 spans 15 amino acids. Germline V CDR1 and CDR2: SSHAT, FNYEAQ (reference sequence). The CDR3 DNA sequence: TGTGCTAGCAGTCCTCAGCGGGGCTCCTACAATGAGCAGTTCTTC. Amino acids: CASSPQRGSYNEQFF.

The chain couples TRBV3-1 (or the pseudogene TRBV3-2) to TRBJ2-1; 7 bases are shared with TRBD2. V gave up 1 base and J gave up 4 bases; unmatched junction bases: 7. The CDR3 is made up of 16 amino acids. Per germline, CDR1 LGHDT and CDR2 YNNKEL (reference sequence). As DNA, the CDR3 is TGTGCCAGCAGCCAAGGCACCGGGAGGTTGTACAATGAGCAGTTCTTC. Translated: CASSQGTGRLYNEQFF.